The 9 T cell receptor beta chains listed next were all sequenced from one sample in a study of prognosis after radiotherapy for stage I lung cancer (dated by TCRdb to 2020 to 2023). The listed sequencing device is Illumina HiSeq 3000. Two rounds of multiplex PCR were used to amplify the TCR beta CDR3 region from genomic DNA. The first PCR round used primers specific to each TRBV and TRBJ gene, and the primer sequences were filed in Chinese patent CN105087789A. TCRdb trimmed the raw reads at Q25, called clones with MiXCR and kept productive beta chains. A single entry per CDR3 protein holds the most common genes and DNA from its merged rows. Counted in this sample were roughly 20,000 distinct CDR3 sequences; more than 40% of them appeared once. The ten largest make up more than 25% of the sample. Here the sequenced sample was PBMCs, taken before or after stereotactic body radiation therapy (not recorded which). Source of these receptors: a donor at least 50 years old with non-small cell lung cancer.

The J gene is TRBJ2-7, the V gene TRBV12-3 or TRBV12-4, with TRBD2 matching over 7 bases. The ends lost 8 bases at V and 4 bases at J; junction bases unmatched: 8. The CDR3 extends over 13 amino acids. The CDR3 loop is CASRVGRGYEQYF. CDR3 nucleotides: TGTGCCAGCCGGGTAGGGCGGGGGTACGAGCAGTACTTC.

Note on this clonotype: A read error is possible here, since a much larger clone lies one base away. Written as DNA, the CDR3 is TGTGCCAGCAGCATAGCAGGGAGCTATGGCTACACCTTC. Amino acids: CASSIAGSYGYTF. The rearrangement links TRBV6-2 or TRBV6-3 to TRBJ1-2, with D perhaps matching TRBD1 (5 bases). Germline assignment: CDR1 MNHEY and CDR2 SVGEGT. V gave up 6 bases and J gave up 4 bases, with 12 bases separating them. This CDR3 has 13 amino acids.

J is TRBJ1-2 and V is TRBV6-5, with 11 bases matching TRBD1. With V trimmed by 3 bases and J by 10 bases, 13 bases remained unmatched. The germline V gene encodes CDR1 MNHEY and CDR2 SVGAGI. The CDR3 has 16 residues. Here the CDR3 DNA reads TGTGCCAGCAGTTATATTCGGACAGGGGGCAACTATTTCTACACCTTC. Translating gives CASSYIRTGGNYFYTF.

CDR3 loop: CSARAGAQETQYF. Written as DNA, the CDR3 is TGCAGTGCTAGAGCGGGAGCCCAAGAGACCCAGTACTTC. The V gene is TRBV20-1, the J gene TRBJ2-5; TRBD2 might be the D (6 bases). This CDR3 is 13 amino acids long. Between the trimmed V and J ends, which lost 1 base and 1 base, there was a span of 7 bases. In germline, CDR1 is DFQATT, CDR2 SNEGSKA (reference sequence).

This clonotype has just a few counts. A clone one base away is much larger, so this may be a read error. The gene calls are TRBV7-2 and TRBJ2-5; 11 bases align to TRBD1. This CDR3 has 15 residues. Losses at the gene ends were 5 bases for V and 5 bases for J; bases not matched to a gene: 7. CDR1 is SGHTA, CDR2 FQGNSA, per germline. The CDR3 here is CASSMGQGVVETQYF. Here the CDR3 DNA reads TGTGCCAGCAGCATGGGACAGGGGGTGGTCGAGACCCAGTACTTC.

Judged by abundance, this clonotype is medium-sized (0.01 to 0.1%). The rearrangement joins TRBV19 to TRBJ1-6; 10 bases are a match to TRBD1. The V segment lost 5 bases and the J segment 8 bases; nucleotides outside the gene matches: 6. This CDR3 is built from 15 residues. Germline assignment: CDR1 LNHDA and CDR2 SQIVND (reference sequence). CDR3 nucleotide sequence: TGTGCCAGTAGTGTGACAGGGGGCTGGGATTCACCCCTCCACTTT. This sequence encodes CASSVTGGWDSPLHF.

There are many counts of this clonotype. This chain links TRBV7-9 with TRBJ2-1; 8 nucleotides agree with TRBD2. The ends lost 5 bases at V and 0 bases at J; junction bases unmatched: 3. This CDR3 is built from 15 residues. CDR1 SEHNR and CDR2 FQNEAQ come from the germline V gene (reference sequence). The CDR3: CASSLSGVSYNEQFF. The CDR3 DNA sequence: TGTGCCAGCAGCCTTAGCGGGGTCTCCTACAATGAGCAGTTCTTC.

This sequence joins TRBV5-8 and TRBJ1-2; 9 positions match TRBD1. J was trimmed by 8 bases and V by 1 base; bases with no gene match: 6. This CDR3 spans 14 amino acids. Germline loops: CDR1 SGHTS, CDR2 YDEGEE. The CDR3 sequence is CASSLKQGAGGYTF. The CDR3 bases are TGTGCCAGCAGCTTGAAACAGGGGGCTGGAGGCTACACCTTC.

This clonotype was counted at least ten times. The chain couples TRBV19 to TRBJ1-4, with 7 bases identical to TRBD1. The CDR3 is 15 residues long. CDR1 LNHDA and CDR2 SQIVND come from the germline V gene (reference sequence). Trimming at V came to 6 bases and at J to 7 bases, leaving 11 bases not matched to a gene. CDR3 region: CASRGLTGPIEKLFF. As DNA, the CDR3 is TGTGCCAGTAGGGGATTGACAGGGCCGATTGAAAAACTGTTTTTT.